The sequence of this T cell receptor (beta chain) was determined in a study of blood T cell repertoires in COVID-19. Study at large: In each case, the material was cDNA or gDNA derived from T cells, B-cell-depleted T cells, or PBMCs.

Germline V gene lookup returns CDR1 SQVTM and CDR2 ANQGSEA. Trimming took 7 bases from V and 0 from J; bases not matched to a gene: 18. This CDR3 contains 19 residues. In the authors' workflow: Reference gene primer amplification in the assay estimated nucleated cell counts. Here immunoSEQ multiplex PCR was the method, and the copy in TCRdb shows in-frame clones only, minus some. V and J calls and clone size follow that table, whereas D and trimming were derived from the DNA. This table holds about 160,000 clones, around four fifths found once. Sequenced input: peripheral blood. The receptor was derived from a woman older than 75 with active or convalescent COVID-19. The genes are TRBV29-1 and TRBJ2-1; 10 bases align to TRBD2. The CDR3 loop is CSARFTLLAGSSSYNEQFF. The DNA for the CDR3 is TGCAGCGCCCGGTTCACCCTACTAGCGGGGTCCAGCTCCTACAATGAGCAGTTCTTC.